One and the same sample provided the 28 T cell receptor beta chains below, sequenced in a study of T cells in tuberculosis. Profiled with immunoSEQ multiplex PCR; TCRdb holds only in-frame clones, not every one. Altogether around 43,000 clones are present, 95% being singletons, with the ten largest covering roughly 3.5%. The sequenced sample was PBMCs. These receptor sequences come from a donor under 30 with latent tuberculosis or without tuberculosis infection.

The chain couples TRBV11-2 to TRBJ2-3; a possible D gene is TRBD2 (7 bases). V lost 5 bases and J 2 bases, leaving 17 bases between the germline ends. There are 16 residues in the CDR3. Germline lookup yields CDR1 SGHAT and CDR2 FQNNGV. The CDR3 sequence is CASSAASRGHTDTQYF. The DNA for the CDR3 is TGTGCCAGCAGCGCCGCCTCGCGGGGGCACACAGATACGCAGTATTTT.

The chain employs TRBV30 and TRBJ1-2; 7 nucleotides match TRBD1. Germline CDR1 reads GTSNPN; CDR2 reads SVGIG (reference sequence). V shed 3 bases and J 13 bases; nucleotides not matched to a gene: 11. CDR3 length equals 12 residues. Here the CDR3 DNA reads TGTGCCTGGAGGGGCGCGCCAGGGGGAGGCACCTTC. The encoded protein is CAWRGAPGGGTF.

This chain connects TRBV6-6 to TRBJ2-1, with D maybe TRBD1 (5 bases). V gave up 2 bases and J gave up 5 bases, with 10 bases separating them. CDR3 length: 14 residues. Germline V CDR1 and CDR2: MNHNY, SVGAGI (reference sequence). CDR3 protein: CASSYGHLDNEQFF. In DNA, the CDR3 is TGTGCCAGCAGTTACGGACACCTCGACAATGAGCAGTTCTTC.

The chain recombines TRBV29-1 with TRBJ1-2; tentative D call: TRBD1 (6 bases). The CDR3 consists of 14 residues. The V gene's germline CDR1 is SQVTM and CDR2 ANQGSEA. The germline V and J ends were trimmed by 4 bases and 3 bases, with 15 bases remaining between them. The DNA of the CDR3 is TGCAGCGTTGTCTCCCTGACAGGTGACTATGGCTACACCTTC. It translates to CSVVSLTGDYGYTF.

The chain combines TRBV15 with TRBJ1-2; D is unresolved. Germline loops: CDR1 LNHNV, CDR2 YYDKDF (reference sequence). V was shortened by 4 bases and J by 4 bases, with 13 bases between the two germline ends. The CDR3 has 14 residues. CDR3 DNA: TGTGCCACCAGCAAGCAAGGAGGATTCTATGGCTACACCTTC. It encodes CATSKQGGFYGYTF.

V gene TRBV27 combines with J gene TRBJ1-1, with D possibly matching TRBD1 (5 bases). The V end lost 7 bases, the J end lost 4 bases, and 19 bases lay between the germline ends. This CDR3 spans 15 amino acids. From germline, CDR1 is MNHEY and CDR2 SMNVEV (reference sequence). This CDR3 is CASNRLGLGGTEAFF. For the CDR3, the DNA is TGTGCCAGCAACCGCCTAGGCCTCGGGGGCACTGAAGCTTTCTTT.

DNA for the CDR3: TGTGCCTGGAGTGGTACTACGGGTGGCTACACCTTC. Translated: CAWSGTTGGYTF. The chain is built from TRBV30 and TRBJ1-2, with D unresolved. The CDR3 is made up of 12 amino acids. Trimming pared 1 base from V and 7 bases from J, leaving 10 bases between. The germline CDR1 and CDR2 sequences are GTSNPN and SVGIG (reference sequence).

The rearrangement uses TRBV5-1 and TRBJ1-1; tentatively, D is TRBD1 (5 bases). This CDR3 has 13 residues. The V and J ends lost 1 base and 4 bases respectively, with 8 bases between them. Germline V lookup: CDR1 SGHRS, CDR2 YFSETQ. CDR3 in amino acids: CASSLQGGTEAFF. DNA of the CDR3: TGCGCCAGCAGCTTGCAGGGTGGCACTGAAGCTTTCTTT.

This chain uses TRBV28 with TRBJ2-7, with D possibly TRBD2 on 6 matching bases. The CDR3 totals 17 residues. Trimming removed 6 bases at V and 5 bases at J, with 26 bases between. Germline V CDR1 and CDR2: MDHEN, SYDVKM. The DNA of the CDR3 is TGTGCCAGCAGCCTCCCCCAGTCTGGGACTCGACGGAACGAGCAGTACTTC. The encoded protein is CASSLPQSGTRRNEQYF.

The CDR3 bases are TGTGCCAGCAGTCAGAAAAACACGATCTACGAGCAGTACTTC. Translated, it gives CASSQKNTIYEQYF. The chain recombines TRBV14 with TRBJ2-7, with D unresolved. Between the trimmed V and J ends, which lost 6 bases and 3 bases, there was a span of 15 bases. This CDR3 is 14 amino acids long. Germline CDR1 is SGHDN and CDR2 is FVKESK.

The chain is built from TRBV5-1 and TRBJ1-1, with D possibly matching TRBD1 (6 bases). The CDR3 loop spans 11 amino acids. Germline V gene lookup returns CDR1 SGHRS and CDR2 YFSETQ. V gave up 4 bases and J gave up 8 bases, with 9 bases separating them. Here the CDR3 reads CASSIQGEAFF. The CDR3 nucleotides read TGCGCCAGCAGCATCCAGGGGGAAGCTTTCTTT.

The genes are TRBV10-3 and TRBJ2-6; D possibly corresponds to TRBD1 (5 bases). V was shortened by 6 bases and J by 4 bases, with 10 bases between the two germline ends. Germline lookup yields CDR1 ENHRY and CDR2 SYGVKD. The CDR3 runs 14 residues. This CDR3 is CAIRAGSGANVLTF. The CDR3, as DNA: TGTGCCATCAGAGCAGGGTCCGGGGCCAACGTCCTGACTTTC.

The CDR3 loop is CASSAPGQGARSNTGELFF. DNA for the CDR3: TGCGCCAGCAGCGCCCCGGGACAGGGGGCGCGTTCCAACACCGGGGAGCTGTTTTTT. The chain is built from TRBV5-1 and TRBJ2-2; 12 bases agree with TRBD1. This CDR3 is built from 19 residues. Per germline, CDR1 SGHRS and CDR2 YFSETQ. Trimming removed 4 bases from V and 2 bases from J; junction bases left unmatched: 12. Full variable domain (missing parts from reference TRBV5-1 and TRBJ2-2): KAGVTQTPRYLIKTRGQQVTLSCSPISGHRSVSWYQQTPGQGLQFLFEYFSETQRNKGNFPGRFSGRQFSNSRSEMNVSTLELGDSALYLCASSAPGQGARSNTGELFFGEGSRLTVL.

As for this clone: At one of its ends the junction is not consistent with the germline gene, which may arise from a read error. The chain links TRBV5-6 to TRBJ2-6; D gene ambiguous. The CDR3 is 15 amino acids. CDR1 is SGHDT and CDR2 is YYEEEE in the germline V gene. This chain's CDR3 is CASRLGYSGANVLTF. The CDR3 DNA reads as TGTGCCAGCAGATTGGGTTACTCTGGGGCCAACGTCCTGACTTTC. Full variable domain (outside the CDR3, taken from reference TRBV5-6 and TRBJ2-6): DAGVTQSPTHLIKTRGQQVTLRCSPKSGHDTVSWYQQALGQGPQFIFQYYEEEERQRGNFPDRFSGHQFPNYSSELNVNALLLGDSALYLCASRLGYSGANVLTFGAGSRLTVL.

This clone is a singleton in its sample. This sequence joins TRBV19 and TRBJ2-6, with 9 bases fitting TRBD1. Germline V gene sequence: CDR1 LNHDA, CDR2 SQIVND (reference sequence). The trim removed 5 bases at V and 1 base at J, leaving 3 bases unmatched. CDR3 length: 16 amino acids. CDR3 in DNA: TGTGCCAGTAGTTTAGGACAGGGGTCTGGGGCCAACGTCCTGACTTTC. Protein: CASSLGQGSGANVLTF.

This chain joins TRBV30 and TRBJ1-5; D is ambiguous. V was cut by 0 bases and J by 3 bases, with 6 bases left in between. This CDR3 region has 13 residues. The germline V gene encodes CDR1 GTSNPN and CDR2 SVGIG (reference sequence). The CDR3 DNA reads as TGTGCCTGGAGTGTAGACTTCAATCAGCCCCAGCATTTT. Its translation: CAWSVDFNQPQHF.

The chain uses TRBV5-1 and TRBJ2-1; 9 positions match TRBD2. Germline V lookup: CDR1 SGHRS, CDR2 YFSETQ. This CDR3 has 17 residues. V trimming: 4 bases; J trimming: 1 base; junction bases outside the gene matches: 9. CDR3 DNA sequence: TGCGCCAGCAGCACTTATCCGCGGGGGGGATCCTACAATGAGCAGTTCTTC. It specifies CASSTYPRGGSYNEQFF.

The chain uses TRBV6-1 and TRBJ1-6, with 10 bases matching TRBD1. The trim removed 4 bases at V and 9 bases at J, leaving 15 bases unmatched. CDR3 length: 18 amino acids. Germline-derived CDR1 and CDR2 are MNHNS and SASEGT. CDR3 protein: CASSGPTGGVSLSSPLHF. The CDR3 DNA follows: TGTGCCAGCAGTGGACCGACAGGGGGCGTAAGTTTGAGTTCACCCCTCCACTTT.

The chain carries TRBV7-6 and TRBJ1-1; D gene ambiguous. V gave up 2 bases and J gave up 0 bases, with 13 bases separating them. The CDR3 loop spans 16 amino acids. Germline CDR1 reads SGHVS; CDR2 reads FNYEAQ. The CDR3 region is CASSLTSGVLNTEAFF. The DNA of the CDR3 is TGTGCCAGCAGCTTAACTAGTGGGGTTTTGAACACTGAAGCTTTCTTT. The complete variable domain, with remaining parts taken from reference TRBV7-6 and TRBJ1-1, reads GAGVSQSPRYKVTKRGQDVALRCDPISGHVSLYWYRQALGQGPEFLTYFNYEAQQDKSGLPNDRFSAERPEGSISTLTIQRTEQRDSAMYRCASSLTSGVLNTEAFFGQGTRLTVV.

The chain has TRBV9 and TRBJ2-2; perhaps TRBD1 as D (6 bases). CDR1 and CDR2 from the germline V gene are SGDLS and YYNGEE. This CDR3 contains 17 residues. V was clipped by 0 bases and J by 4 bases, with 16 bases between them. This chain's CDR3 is CASSVVGTPGATGELFF. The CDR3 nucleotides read TGTGCCAGCAGCGTAGTCGGGACACCAGGGGCCACCGGGGAGCTGTTTTTT.

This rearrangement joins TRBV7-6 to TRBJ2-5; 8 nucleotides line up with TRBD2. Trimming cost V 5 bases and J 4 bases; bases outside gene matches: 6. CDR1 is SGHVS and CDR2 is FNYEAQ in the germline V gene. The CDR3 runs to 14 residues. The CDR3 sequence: CASSMTTSGETQYF. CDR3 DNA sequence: TGTGCCAGCAGCATGACAACTAGCGGAGAGACCCAGTACTTC.

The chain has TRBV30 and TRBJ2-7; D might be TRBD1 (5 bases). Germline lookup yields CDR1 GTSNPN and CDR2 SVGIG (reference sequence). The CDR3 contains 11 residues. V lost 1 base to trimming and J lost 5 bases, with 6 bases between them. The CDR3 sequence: CAWSAGNEQYF. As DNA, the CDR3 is TGTGCCTGGAGTGCAGGGAACGAGCAGTACTTC.

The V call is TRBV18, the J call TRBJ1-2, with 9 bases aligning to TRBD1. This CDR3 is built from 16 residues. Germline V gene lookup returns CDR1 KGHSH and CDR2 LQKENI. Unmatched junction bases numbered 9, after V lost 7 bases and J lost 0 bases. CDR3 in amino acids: CASWSGQGDPNYGYTF. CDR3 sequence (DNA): TGTGCCAGCTGGTCGGGACAGGGAGACCCTAACTATGGCTACACCTTC.

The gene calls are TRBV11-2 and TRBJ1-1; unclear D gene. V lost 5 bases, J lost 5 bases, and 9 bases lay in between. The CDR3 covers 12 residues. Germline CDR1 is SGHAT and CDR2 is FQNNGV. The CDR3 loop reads CASSAGETEAFF. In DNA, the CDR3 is TGTGCCAGCAGCGCCGGGGAGACTGAAGCTTTCTTT.

CDR3 sequence: CASSFRDRGYNEQFF. The CDR3 DNA reads as TGCGCCAGCAGCTTCCGGGACAGGGGTTACAATGAGCAGTTCTTC. This chain connects TRBV5-1 to TRBJ2-1, with 10 bases aligning to TRBD1. V trimming: 2 bases; J trimming: 4 bases; junction bases outside the gene matches: 3. The V gene's germline CDR1 is SGHRS and CDR2 YFSETQ. The CDR3 sequence is 15 residues long.

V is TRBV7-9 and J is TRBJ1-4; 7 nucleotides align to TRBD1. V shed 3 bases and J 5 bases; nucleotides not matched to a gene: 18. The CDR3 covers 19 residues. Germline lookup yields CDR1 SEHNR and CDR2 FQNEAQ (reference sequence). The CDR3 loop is CASSFSQGVGGRMNEKLFF. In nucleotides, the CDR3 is TGTGCCAGCAGCTTTTCCCAGGGGGTTGGGGGTCGAATGAATGAAAAACTGTTTTTT.

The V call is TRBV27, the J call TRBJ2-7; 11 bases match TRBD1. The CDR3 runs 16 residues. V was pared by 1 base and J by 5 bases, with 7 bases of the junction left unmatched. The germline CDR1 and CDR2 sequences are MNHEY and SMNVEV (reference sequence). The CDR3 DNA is TGTGCCAGCAGTTTATGGGACAGGGGGAGAAGAAACGAGCAGTACTTC. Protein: CASSLWDRGRRNEQYF.

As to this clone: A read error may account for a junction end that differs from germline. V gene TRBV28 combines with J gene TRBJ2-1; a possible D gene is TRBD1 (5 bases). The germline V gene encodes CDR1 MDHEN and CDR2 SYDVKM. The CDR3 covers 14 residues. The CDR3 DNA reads TGTGCCAGCAGTTTTTGGGGCAGTTTACCTACTCCGGTCTTC. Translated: CASSFWGSLPTPVF.